Described below is a single T cell receptor beta chain sequence and its context. With V trimmed by 0 bases and J by 6 bases, 4 bases remained unmatched. The CDR3 totals 15 residues. Germline V CDR1 and CDR2: LGHNA, YSLEER. This sample is drawn from a study of blood T cell repertoires in COVID-19. Background on the study: Material from acute and convalescent COVID-19 was sourced from the United States, Italy and Spain. T cells, B-cell-depleted T cells, or PBMCs provided the cDNA or gDNA that served as material.

Original methodology: By means of reference gene primer amplification, nucleated cell counts were estimated. Libraries were prepared by immunoSEQ multiplex PCR; TCRdb keeps only in-frame clonotypes and omits some of them. D and trimming were read from the DNA, whereas the V and J calls and clone size are those reported in that table. Here the sample spans around 120,000 clones, over 80% being singletons. Sequenced material: peripheral blood. The genes are TRBV4-3 and TRBJ2-2; 7 bases are a match to TRBD2. This TCR came from a man aged 35 to 55 with active or convalescent COVID-19. The CDR3 reads CASSQDWAGAGELFF. The CDR3 nucleotides are TGCGCCAGCAGCCAAGATTGGGCGGGGGCCGGGGAGCTGTTTTTT.